This T cell receptor beta chain originates from a study of molecular identifiers for immune sequencing clone quantification. CD8+CD4-CCR7+CD45RA+ cells were sorted as naive CD8 T cells. Findings of the study overall: Amid 750,000 to 1,000,000 naive cells, spiked Jurkat TCR RNA from one cell was reportedly still detectable.

TCRdb analysed the PCR reads with MiXCR anew, one entry per CDR3 protein. Of about half a million distinct CDR3 sequences in the sample, about 25% were seen once. As to this clonotype: The antigen is not known. One end of the junction does not line up with germline, which may come from a read error.

The length of the CDR3 is 16 residues. Germline V gives CDR1 LGHNA, CDR2 YSLEER. Material for sequencing was naive CD8+ T cells from blood, with Jurkat cell RNA spiked in. Subset specified: FACS-sorted CD8+CD4-CCR7+CD45RA+ naive T cells. The source of this sequence is a human donor in good health. Some libraries in this study had Jurkat cell RNA spiked in. The chain employs TRBV4-3 and TRBJ2-7; 7 nucleotides line up with TRBD2. DNA for the CDR3: TGCGCCAGCGGCCAAGACTATAGCCTAGCGGCCTACGAGCAGTACTTC. Amino acid sequence: CASGQDYSLAAYEQYF.